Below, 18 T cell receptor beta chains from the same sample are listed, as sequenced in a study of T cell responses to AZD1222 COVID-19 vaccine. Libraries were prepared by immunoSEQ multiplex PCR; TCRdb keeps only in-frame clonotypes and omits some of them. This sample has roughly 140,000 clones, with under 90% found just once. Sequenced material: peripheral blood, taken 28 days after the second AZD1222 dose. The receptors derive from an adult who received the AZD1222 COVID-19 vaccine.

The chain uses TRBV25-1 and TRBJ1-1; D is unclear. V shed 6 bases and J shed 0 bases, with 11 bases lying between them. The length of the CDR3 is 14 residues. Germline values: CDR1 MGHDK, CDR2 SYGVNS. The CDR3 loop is CASSLSTVNTEAFF. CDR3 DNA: TGTGCCAGCAGCCTCTCGACGGTGAACACTGAAGCTTTCTTT.

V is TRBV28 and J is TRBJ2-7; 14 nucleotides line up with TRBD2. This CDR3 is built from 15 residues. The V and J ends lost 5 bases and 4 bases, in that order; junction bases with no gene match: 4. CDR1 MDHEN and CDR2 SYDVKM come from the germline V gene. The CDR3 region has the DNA TGTGCCAGCAGTAAGACTAGCGGGAGGGCATACGAGCAGTACTTC. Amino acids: CASSKTSGRAYEQYF.

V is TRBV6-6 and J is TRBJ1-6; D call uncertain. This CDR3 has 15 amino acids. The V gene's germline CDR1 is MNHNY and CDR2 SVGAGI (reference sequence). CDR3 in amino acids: CTSRPESSYNSPLHF. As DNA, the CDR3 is TGTACATCCCGACCCGAGAGCTCCTATAATTCACCCCTCCACTTT.

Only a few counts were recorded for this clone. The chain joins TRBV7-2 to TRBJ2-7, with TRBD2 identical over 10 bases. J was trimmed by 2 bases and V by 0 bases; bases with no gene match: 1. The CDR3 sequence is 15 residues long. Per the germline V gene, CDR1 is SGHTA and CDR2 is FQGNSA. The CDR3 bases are TGTGCCAGCAGCTTAGCTGGGACTAGCGCCTACGAGCAGTACTTC. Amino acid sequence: CASSLAGTSAYEQYF.

The CDR3 here is CASSEPGTGQETQYF. CDR3 coding DNA: TGTGCCAGCAGTGAACCCGGGACAGGGCAGGAGACCCAGTACTTC. The V call is TRBV6-1, the J call TRBJ2-5; TRBD1 matches 9 bases. Germline V gene sequence: CDR1 MNHNS, CDR2 SASEGT. The CDR3 is made up of 15 amino acids. The V and J ends lost 2 bases and 5 bases, in that order; junction bases with no gene match: 6.

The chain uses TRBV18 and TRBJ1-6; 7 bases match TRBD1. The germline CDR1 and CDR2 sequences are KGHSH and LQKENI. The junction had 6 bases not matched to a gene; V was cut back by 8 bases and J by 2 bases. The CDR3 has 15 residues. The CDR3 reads CASHQGDTYNSPLHF. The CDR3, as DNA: TGTGCCAGCCACCAGGGGGACACCTATAATTCACCCCTCCACTTT.

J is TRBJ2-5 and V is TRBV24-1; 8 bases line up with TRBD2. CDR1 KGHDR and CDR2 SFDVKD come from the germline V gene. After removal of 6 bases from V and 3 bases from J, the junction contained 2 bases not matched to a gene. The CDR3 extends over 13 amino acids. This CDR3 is CATSLGGEETQYF. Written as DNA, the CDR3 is TGTGCCACCAGTCTCGGGGGGGAAGAGACCCAGTACTTC.

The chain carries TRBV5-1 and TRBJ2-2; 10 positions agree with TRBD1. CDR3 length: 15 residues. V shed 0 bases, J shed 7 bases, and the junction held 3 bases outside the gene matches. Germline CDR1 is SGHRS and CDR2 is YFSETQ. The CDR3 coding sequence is TGCGCCAGCAGCTTGGGACAGGGGGCGAACGGGGAGCTGTTTTTT. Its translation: CASSLGQGANGELFF.

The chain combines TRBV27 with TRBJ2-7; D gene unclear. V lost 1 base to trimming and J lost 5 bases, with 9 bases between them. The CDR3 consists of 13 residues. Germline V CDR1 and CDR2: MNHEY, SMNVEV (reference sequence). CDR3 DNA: TGTGCCAGCAGTTTATGGGGTGGGGACGAGCAGTACTTC. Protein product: CASSLWGGDEQYF.

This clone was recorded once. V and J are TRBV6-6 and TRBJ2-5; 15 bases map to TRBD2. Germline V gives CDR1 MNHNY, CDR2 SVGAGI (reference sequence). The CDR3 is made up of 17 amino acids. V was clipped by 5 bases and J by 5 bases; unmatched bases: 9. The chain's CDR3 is CASSRAGTSGGPETQYF. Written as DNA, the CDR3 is TGTGCCAGCAGTCGAGCCGGGACTAGCGGGGGGCCGGAGACCCAGTACTTC.

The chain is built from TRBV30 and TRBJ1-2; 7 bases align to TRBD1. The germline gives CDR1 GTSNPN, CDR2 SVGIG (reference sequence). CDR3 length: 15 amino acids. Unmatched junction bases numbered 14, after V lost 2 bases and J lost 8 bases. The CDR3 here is CAWSKTVTGALGYTF. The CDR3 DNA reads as TGTGCCTGGAGTAAAACCGTTACAGGGGCGCTGGGCTACACCTTC.

CDR3 amino acids: CASSSARENTEAFF. The CDR3 coding sequence is TGTGCCAGCAGTTCGGCGCGGGAGAACACTGAAGCTTTCTTT. The chain links TRBV28 to TRBJ1-1; D unresolved. The CDR3 runs to 14 residues. CDR1 MDHEN and CDR2 SYDVKM come from the germline V gene. Trimming pared 4 bases from V and 1 base from J, leaving 10 bases between.

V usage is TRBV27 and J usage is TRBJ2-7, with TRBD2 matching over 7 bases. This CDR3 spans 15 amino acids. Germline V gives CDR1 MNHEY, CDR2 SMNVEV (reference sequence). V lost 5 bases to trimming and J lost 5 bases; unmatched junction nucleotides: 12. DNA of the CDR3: TGTGCCAGCAGTCCCGGGTGGAGCGGGAATGACGAGCAGTACTTC. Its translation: CASSPGWSGNDEQYF.

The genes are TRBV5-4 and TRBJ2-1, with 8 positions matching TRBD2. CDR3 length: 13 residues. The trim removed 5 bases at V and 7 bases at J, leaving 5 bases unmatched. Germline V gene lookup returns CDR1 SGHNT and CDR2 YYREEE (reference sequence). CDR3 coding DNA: TGTGCCAGCAGGCGGGAGGTTGAGAATGAGCAGTTCTTC. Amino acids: CASRREVENEQFF.

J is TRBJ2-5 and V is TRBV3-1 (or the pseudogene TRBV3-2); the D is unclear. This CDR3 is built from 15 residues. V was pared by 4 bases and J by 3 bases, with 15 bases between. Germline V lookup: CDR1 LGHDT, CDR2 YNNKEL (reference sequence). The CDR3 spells CASSPEIVKEETQYF. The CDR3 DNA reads TGTGCCAGCAGCCCCGAAATCGTCAAGGAAGAGACCCAGTACTTC.

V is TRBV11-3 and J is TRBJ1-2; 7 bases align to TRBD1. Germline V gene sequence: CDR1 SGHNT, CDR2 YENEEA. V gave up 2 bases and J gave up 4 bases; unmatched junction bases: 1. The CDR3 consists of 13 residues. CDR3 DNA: TGTGCCAGCAGCTTATCAGGGGGCTATGGCTACACCTTC. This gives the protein CASSLSGGYGYTF.

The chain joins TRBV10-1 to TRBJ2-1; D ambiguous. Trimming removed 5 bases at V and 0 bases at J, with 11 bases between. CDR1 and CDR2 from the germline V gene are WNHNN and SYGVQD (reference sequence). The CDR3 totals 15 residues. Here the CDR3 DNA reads TGCGCCAGCAGTCAAAGCCTGAGCTCCTACAATGAGCAGTTCTTC. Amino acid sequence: CASSQSLSSYNEQFF.

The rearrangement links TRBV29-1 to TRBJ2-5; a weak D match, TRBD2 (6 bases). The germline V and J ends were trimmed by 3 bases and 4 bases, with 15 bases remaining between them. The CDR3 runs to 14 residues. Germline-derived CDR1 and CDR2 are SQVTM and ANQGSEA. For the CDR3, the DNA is TGCAGCGTTGACAGCGGCGGGGCCGGAGAGACCCAGTACTTC. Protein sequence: CSVDSGGAGETQYF.